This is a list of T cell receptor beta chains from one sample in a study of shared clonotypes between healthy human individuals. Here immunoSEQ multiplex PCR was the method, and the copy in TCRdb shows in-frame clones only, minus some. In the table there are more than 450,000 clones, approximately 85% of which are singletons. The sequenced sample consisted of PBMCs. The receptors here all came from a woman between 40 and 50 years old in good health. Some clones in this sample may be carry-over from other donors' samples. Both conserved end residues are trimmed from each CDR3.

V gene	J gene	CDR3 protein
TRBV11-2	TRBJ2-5	ASSAGPRETQY
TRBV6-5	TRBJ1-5	ASWSGRGNQPQH
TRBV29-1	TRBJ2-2	SVLPQDRLAGVAGELF
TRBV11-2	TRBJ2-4	ASSLGFSKRDIQY
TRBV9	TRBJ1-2	ASSVDGYGYT
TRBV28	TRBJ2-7	ASSSGTPYEQY
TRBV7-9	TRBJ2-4	ASSFGTPAKNIQY
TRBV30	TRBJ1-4	ACRGGVEKLF
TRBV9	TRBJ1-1	ASSVASGQGGSGTEAF
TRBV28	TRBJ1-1	ASSLPFNTEAF
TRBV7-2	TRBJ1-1	ASSFEVDKMNTEAF
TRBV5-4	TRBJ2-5	ASSTDRGSRETQY
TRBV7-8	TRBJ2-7	ASMGGVAGAYEQY
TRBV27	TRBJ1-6	ASSKLQGVGSPLH
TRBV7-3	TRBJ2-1	ASSAPSGNEQF
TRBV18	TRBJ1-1	ASSPLQGNTEAF
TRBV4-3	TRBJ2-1	ASSQDRGTSLL
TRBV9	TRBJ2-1	ASSVTDNEQF
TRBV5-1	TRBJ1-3	ASSLEAEQNTIY
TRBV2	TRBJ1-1	ASSTGEATEAF
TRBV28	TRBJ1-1	ASSQIWVNTEAF
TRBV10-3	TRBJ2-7	AISEGQGAYEQY
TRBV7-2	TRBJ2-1	ASSLGTASGRAREQF
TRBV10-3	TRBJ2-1	AISERGINNEQF
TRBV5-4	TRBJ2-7	ASSQELASSYEQY
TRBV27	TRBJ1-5	ASNLHWLIVDQPQH
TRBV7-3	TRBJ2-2	ASSPRQGKFNTGELF
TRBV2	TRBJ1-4	ASSDMGAGNEKLF
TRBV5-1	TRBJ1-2	ASSSSPASHGYT
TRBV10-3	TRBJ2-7	AISDPYEQY
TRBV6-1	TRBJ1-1	ASSERWGADEAF
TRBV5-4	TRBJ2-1	ASSSDSYNEQF
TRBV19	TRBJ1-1	ASRDRVNTEAF
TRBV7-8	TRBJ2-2	ASSQQGATGELF
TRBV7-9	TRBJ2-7	ASSMGLAGSEQY
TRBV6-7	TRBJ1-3	ASSYPPTQGAGNTIY
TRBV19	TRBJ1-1	ASSIPGRNTEAF
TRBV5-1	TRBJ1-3	ASSLEGSGNTIY
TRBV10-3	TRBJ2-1	AISEGDEQF
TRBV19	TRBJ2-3	ASSIGRTSGRADTQY
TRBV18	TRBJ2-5	ASSPSGTETQY
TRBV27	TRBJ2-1	ASSFLLAADNEQF